Below are 8 T cell receptor beta chains sequenced from a single sample in a study of spatial heterogeneity in lung cancer. Findings and limits, study-wide: How many expanded intratumoral alpha and beta TCRs were present tracked the tumor mutation count, which was a count of nonsynonymous mutations.

TCRdb reanalysed the 5' RACE reads using MiXCR and keeps one entry per CDR3 protein. This table has tens of thousands of distinct CDR3 sequences, about 4.4% appearing once. Time point given: sample taken at primary tumor resection. Their antigens are not known. The sample consisted of lung tumor tissue, taken at surgery. These receptors all stem from a male donor with early-stage non-small cell lung cancer.

This clonotype came up many times. The chain recombines TRBV28 with TRBJ1-1, with D perhaps matching TRBD1 (5 bases). Germline V gives CDR1 MDHEN, CDR2 SYDVKM. The CDR3 consists of 15 residues. Between the trimmed V and J ends, which lost 9 bases and 0 bases, there was a span of 17 bases. CDR3 region: CASKFAGWMNTEAFF. CDR3 nucleotides: TGTGCCAGTAAATTCGCAGGGTGGATGAACACTGAAGCTTTCTTT.

This clonotype occurred many times. The V and J genes are TRBV12-3 or TRBV12-4 and TRBJ2-7; 7 bases line up with TRBD2. This CDR3 has 16 amino acids. Trimming removed 3 bases from V and 3 bases from J; junction bases left unmatched: 11. The CDR3 DNA follows: TGTGCCAGCAGTTTTGAGTACGGGCTAGCGGACTACGAGCAGTACTTC. Amino acids: CASSFEYGLADYEQYF.

There are many counts of this clonotype. The J gene is TRBJ2-2, the V gene TRBV5-1, with 10 bases fitting TRBD1. V was pared by 7 bases and J by 5 bases, with 5 bases of the junction left unmatched. The CDR3 covers 14 residues. CDR1 is SGHRS and CDR2 is YFSETQ in the germline V gene. CDR3 nucleotide sequence: TGCGCCAGCTCCGGACAGGGGGGAACCGGGGAGCTGTTTTTT. Its protein is CASSGQGGTGELFF.

This clonotype was counted many times. The rearrangement uses TRBV5-1 and TRBJ2-1; D remains ambiguous. The germline V gene encodes CDR1 SGHRS and CDR2 YFSETQ. The CDR3 is made up of 16 amino acids. V lost 1 base to trimming and J lost 5 bases, with 16 bases between them. In nucleotides, the CDR3 is TGCGCCAGCAGCTTGCGCAACCAAAAGATCCACAATGAGCAGTTCTTC. It yields the protein CASSLRNQKIHNEQFF. The complete variable domain, with remaining parts taken from reference TRBV5-1 and TRBJ2-1, reads KAGVTQTPRYLIKTRGQQVTLSCSPISGHRSVSWYQQTPGQGLQFLFEYFSETQRNKGNFPGRFSGRQFSNSRSEMNVSTLELGDSALYLCASSLRNQKIHNEQFFGPGTRLTVL.

Many counts were recorded for this clonotype. Here the CDR3 reads CASSLGTRQPMWDYEQYF. The CDR3 DNA reads TGTGCCAGCAGTTTGGGGACCCGGCAGCCAATGTGGGATTACGAGCAGTACTTC. This chain joins TRBV28 and TRBJ2-7; D tentatively fits TRBD1 or TRBD2 (5 bases each). This CDR3 spans 18 amino acids. V lost 3 bases and J lost 4, with 25 bases in between. In germline, CDR1 is MDHEN, CDR2 SYDVKM.

This clonotype is medium-sized within its sample. The genes are TRBV29-1 and TRBJ1-4; D ambiguous. The CDR3 sequence is 8 residues long. Germline V gives CDR1 SQVTM, CDR2 ANQGSEA. With 1 base removed from V and 14 bases from J, the gap between germline ends came to 2 bases. The CDR3 is CSVEGLFF. The CDR3 coding sequence is TGCAGCGTTGAAGGGCTGTTTTTT. The full variable domain, with the rest looked up from reference TRBV29-1 and TRBJ1-4, is SAVISQKPSRDICQRGTSLTIQCQVDSQVTMMFWYRQQPGQSLTLIATANQGSEATYESGFVIDKFPISRPNLTFSTLTVSNMSPEDSSIYLCSVEGLFFGSGTQLSVL.

Many counts were recorded for this clonotype. The V call is TRBV28, the J call TRBJ1-2; TRBD1 aligns across 7 bases. The CDR3 extends over 14 amino acids. Germline lookup yields CDR1 MDHEN and CDR2 SYDVKM. The V gene end was trimmed by 3 bases and the J gene end by 4 bases; junction bases not matched to a gene: 5. In DNA, the CDR3 is TGTGCCAGCAGTTTTTTGGACAGGTTCTATGGCTACACCTTC. Amino acid sequence: CASSFLDRFYGYTF.

The J gene is TRBJ1-3, the V gene TRBV7-8, with TRBD1 as a possible D gene (5 bases). The V and J ends lost 5 bases and 8 bases respectively, with 13 bases between them. Germline loops: CDR1 SGHVS, CDR2 FQNEAQ. CDR3 size: 13 residues. The CDR3 reads CASSPGWGDTIYF. The CDR3 nucleotides are TGTGCCAGCAGCCCCGGCTGGGGGGACACCATATATTTT. Drawing the rest from reference TRBV7-8 and TRBJ1-3, the complete variable domain is GAGVSQSPRYKVAKRGQDVALRCDPISGHVSLFWYQQALGQGPEFLTYFQNEAQLDKSGLPSDRFFAERPEGSVSTLKIQRTQQEDSAVYLCASSPGWGDTIYFGEGSWLTVV.